What follows is one TCR beta chain and its context. As yet, its antigen is unknown. This sample was taken from a study of OX40 agonist ivuxolimab in advanced cancers. Study as a whole: The study treated patients with ivuxolimab, an agonistic anti-OX40 (CD134) antibody. Therapy given before enrollment (anti-PD-1, anti-PD-L1 or anti-CTLA-4) was allowed, and roughly 41% had some. Study-level findings and limits: Patients with a partial response at 0.1-3.0 mg/kg had among the lowest clonal expansion.

Patients were ineligible given autoimmune disease history or systemic immunosuppression. The CDR3 consists of 17 residues. Germline V gene sequence: CDR1 KGHSH, CDR2 LQKENI. Trimming cost V 1 base and J 2 bases; bases outside gene matches: 9. The table came from immunoSEQ multiplex PCR; TCRdb's copy has only in-frame clones and leaves some out. This table holds some 80,000 clones, about nine tenths found once. Source: CD4+ or CD8+ T cells sorted from blood, taken in a trial of the OX40 agonist ivuxolimab. The sequence was collected from an adult with an advanced solid tumor such as melanoma, head and neck, liver or kidney cancer. The chain employs TRBV18 and TRBJ2-5; 8 positions agree with TRBD2. Here the CDR3 reads CASSPLFLAGEQETQYF. The CDR3 DNA follows: TGTGCCAGCTCACCACTTTTCCTAGCGGGTGAACAAGAGACCCAGTACTTC.